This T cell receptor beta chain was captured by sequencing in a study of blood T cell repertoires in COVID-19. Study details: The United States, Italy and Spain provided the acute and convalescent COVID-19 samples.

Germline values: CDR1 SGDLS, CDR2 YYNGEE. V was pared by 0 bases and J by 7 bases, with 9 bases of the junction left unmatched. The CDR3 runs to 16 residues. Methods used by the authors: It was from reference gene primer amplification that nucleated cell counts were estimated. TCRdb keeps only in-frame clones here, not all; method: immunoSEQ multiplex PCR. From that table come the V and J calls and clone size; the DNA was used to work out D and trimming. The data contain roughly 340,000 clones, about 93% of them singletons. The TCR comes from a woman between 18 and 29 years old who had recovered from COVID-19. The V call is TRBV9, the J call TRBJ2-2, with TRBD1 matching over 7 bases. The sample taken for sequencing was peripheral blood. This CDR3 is CASSVGDRARSGELFF. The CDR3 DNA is TGTGCCAGCAGCGTAGGCGACAGGGCTAGGAGCGGGGAGCTGTTTTTT.